This TCR beta chain comes out of a study of cytomegalovirus exposure and HLA in healthy donors. About the research overall: T cells numbering around 200 million yielded fewer than 140 million unique TCR beta sequences in an earlier analysis.

To note about this clone: Its antigen is still unknown.

Study findings and constraints: While the bulk of TCR sequences proved rare, some public TCRs turned up in many donors. A later analysis by the authors found several of the most significant clusters apparently linked to common viral pathogens.

PCR employed 60 Vbeta and 13 Jbeta primers. Here immunoSEQ multiplex PCR was the method, and the copy in TCRdb shows in-frame clones only, minus some. Of some 120,000 clones listed, 80% were seen once; the top ten hold about 1.2%. V dropped 5 bases and J dropped 6 bases, with 17 bases sitting between them. Per germline, CDR1 MRHNA and CDR2 SNTAGT. The CDR3 runs to 15 residues. The chain combines TRBV6-4 with TRBJ2-1; the D gene is possibly TRBD2 (6 bases). The clonotype was recovered from a female donor in good health and CMV-seronegative. The sample taken for sequencing was PBMCs. In nucleotides, the CDR3 is TGTGCCAGCAGTCACGGGGGAGAGGGGTCCAATGAGCAGTTCTTC. It is translated as CASSHGGEGSNEQFF.